Below, 4 T cell receptor beta chains from the same sample are listed, as sequenced in a study of blood T cell repertoires in COVID-19. Clones were read by immunoSEQ multiplex PCR, and TCRdb kept only the in-frame ones, dropping some. Counted here are 31,000 or so clones, around 90% occurring once; the ten biggest clones make up around 1.5%. What was sequenced was peripheral blood. These receptors were taken from a man in his 60s with active COVID-19.

The gene calls are TRBV9 and TRBJ2-7, with 9 bases matching TRBD1. The CDR3 spans 15 residues. The germline V gene encodes CDR1 SGDLS and CDR2 YYNGEE. The junction had 10 bases not matched to a gene; V was cut back by 4 bases and J by 5 bases. The CDR3 reads CASSPAGQGPHEQYF. The CDR3 DNA reads TGTGCCAGCAGCCCCGCGGGACAGGGTCCCCACGAGCAGTACTTC.

The chain has TRBV7-9 and TRBJ1-4, with D possibly TRBD1 on 6 matching bases. Per germline, CDR1 SEHNR and CDR2 FQNEAQ (reference sequence). V was shortened by 5 bases and J by 5 bases, with 12 bases between the two germline ends. This CDR3 is 14 amino acids long. CDR3 residues: CASSVGQNNEKLFF. The DNA for the CDR3 is TGTGCCAGCAGCGTCGGACAGAACAATGAAAAACTGTTTTTT.

A single count supports this clone. J is TRBJ2-5 and V is TRBV7-2, with D possibly matching TRBD2 (5 bases). Trimming removed 3 bases from V and 5 bases from J, with 10 bases in between. This CDR3 has 13 amino acids. Per germline, CDR1 SGHTA and CDR2 FQGNSA. The DNA for the CDR3 is TGTGCCAGCAGCTTCCGAGGGTGGGAGACCCAGTACTTC. Translated, it gives CASSFRGWETQYF.

V usage is TRBV5-1 and J usage is TRBJ1-1, with a possible D match to TRBD1 (5 bases). Trimming stripped 1 base from V and 5 bases from J, with 12 bases between. This CDR3 is 14 amino acids long. The germline V gene encodes CDR1 SGHRS and CDR2 YFSETQ. CDR3 nucleotide sequence: TGCGCCAGCAGCTTGTCGGAGGGGCGAACTGAAGCTTTCTTT. Protein sequence: CASSLSEGRTEAFF.